This T cell receptor beta chain was profiled in a study of T cells in Graves' hyperthyroidism and ophthalmopathy. Turning to the study itself: Peripheral blood was taken when the disease was first diagnosed, before any treatment began.

Study-level points and caveats: Most clonotypes expanded in thyroid above 0.001 were likewise present in blood.

The CDR3 regions of TCR beta were amplified from RNA transcripts. The primer set for the first-round RT-PCR of the TCR CDR3 was HTBI. From the multiplex PCR reads, TCRdb called clonotypes with MiXCR, one entry per CDR3 protein. Here the sample spans a few hundred thousand distinct CDR3 sequences, less than 20% being singletons. The CDR3 runs 13 residues. CDR1 DFQATT and CDR2 SNEGSKA come from the germline V gene (reference sequence). The ends were cut back, 5 bases at V and 5 bases at J, with 13 bases in the middle. To note about this clonotype: Its antigen is currently unknown. This may be a read error, as it is one base from a much larger clone.

Under 3 months was the duration of disease in ophthalmopathy patients, who also had a Clinical Activity Score of at least 3 and a NOSPECS grade of at least 4. Clinical symptoms, serum thyroxine, TRAb, thyroid ultrasound and orbital computed tomography established diagnosis. This clonotype originated in a man younger than 35 with Graves' ophthalmopathy. The sequencing input was blood. V and J are TRBV20-1 and TRBJ1-5; D remains ambiguous. CDR3 in DNA: TGCAGTGCTTCCCCCACGGTGGATCAGCCCCAGCATTTT. This codes for CSASPTVDQPQHF.